This T cell receptor (beta chain) emerged from a study of cytotoxic CD8 clonotypes in ibrutinib-treated CLL. Turning to the study itself: Response samples were drawn at a median of roughly 13 months of treatment, range 6 to 36.

Notes on the study in general: Exceeding age-matched healthy donors, baseline clonality also tracked the counts of circulating CD8+ T cells.

Data came from immunoSEQ multiplex PCR; TCRdb stores just in-frame clones and leaves some out. The sample includes approximately 320,000 clones, over 60% of them seen just once. Worth noting for this clone: The antigen remains unidentified.

This CDR3 region has 14 residues. V was pared by 4 bases and J by 5 bases, with 15 bases between. Germline lookup yields CDR1 SGHDN and CDR2 FVKESK. The material sequenced was PBMCs, taken after 36 months of ibrutinib treatment. This clonotype originated in a human donor with chronic lymphocytic leukemia. The rearrangement joins TRBV14 to TRBJ2-7; D possibly corresponds to TRBD2 (5 bases). The CDR3, as DNA: TGTGCCAGCAGCCGACCTAGCCTTCGGGACGAGCAGTACTTC. Translated, it gives CASSRPSLRDEQYF.